Below are 17 T cell receptor beta chains sequenced from a single sample in a study of T cells in Graves' hyperthyroidism and ophthalmopathy. The TCR beta CDR3 regions underwent amplification using RNA transcripts as the source. TCR CDR3 underwent first-round RT-PCR with the HTBI primer set. MiXCR was run by TCRdb on the multiplex PCR reads, yielding one entry per CDR3 protein. The data show a few hundred thousand distinct CDR3 sequences, with 46% seen just once and around 7.7% held by the top ten. The specimen was peripheral blood or thyroid tissue (not recorded which). The receptors shown here come from a woman younger than 35 with Graves' hyperthyroidism.

The chain uses TRBV24-1 and TRBJ1-2; D gene uncertain. Germline loops: CDR1 KGHDR, CDR2 SFDVKD. With 3 bases removed from V and 3 bases from J, the gap between germline ends came to 7 bases. There are 13 residues in the CDR3. The CDR3 loop is CATSDGSHYGYTF. In DNA form, the CDR3 reads TGTGCCACCAGTGATGGCAGTCACTATGGCTACACCTTC.

This clonotype was observed many times. The chain carries TRBV2 and TRBJ2-5, with D unresolved. V was trimmed by 0 bases and J by 5 bases, leaving 10 bases between them. The CDR3 totals 14 residues. CDR1 is SNHLY, CDR2 FYNNEI, per germline. The CDR3 is CASSEAPLDETQYF. The CDR3 nucleotides read TGTGCCAGCAGTGAAGCGCCTTTGGACGAGACCCAGTACTTC. Combining the CDR3 with reference TRBV2 and TRBJ2-5 gives the whole variable domain EPEVTQTPSHQVTQMGQEVILRCVPISNHLYFYWYRQILGQKVEFLVSFYNNEISEKSEIFDDQFSVERPDGSNFTLKIRSTKLEDSAMYFCASSEAPLDETQYFGPGTRLLVL.

This clonotype was counted between two and nine times. V is TRBV18 and J is TRBJ2-1; 10 bases are shared with TRBD1. J gave up 9 bases and V 1 base, and 3 bases lay outside the gene matches. This CDR3 comprises 14 residues. Germline V gives CDR1 KGHSH, CDR2 LQKENI. CDR3 in DNA: TGTGCCAGCTCACCACGACAGGGGGCGAGTGAGCAGTTCTTC. Amino acid sequence: CASSPRQGASEQFF.

The chain links TRBV6-1 to TRBJ2-2; possibly TRBD2 for D (6 bases). Germline V gene data show CDR1 as MNHNS and CDR2 as SASEGT. The CDR3 sequence is 13 residues long. Trimming left V 7 bases short and J 5 bases short, with 11 bases between. As DNA, the CDR3 is TGTGCCAGCACTCTGGAGGGTACCGGGGAGCTGTTTTTT. It translates to CASTLEGTGELFF.

Only one count was recorded for this clonotype. The rearrangement links TRBV7-9 to TRBJ1-2, with TRBD1 as a possible D gene (5 bases). V lost 3 bases and J 5 bases, leaving 19 bases between the germline ends. CDR3 length equals 16 residues. Germline V gene sequence: CDR1 SEHNR, CDR2 FQNEAQ (reference sequence). The CDR3 loop reads CASSFAGRGVWYGYTF. The DNA for the CDR3 is TGTGCCAGCAGCTTTGCGGGACGCGGGGTGTGGTATGGCTACACCTTC.

The DNA for the CDR3 is TGCAGTGCCCTGGGAGGGGGTCGGGACACTGAAGCTTTCTTT. Protein product: CSALGGGRDTEAFF. The chain joins TRBV20-1 to TRBJ1-1; D possibly corresponds to TRBD1 (6 bases). The CDR3 has 14 residues. Trimming took 6 bases from V and 3 from J, leaving 17 bases between them. Germline-derived CDR1 and CDR2 are DFQATT and SNEGSKA (reference sequence).

The chain recombines TRBV2 with TRBJ1-2; a possible D gene is TRBD1 (6 bases). The CDR3 has 11 amino acids. V lost 4 bases and J lost 12, with 12 bases in between. CDR1 is SNHLY and CDR2 is FYNNEI in the germline V gene. Here the CDR3 DNA reads TGTGCCAGCAGTGGTTCCGGGGGCAACACCTTC. It encodes CASSGSGGNTF.

This clonotype showed up just a few times. The chain carries TRBV12-3 or TRBV12-4 and TRBJ1-4; D uncertain. Trimming cost V 5 bases and J 6 bases, with 7 bases left between them. This CDR3 spans 12 amino acids. CDR3 protein: CASSPRHEKLFF. CDR3 coding DNA: TGTGCCAGCAGTCCCAGGCATGAAAAACTGTTTTTT.

Comments on this clonotype: The junction departs from germline at one end; a sequencing error may be responsible. The V call is TRBV20-1, the J call TRBJ2-7; 11 bases map to TRBD2. This CDR3 has 12 residues. Germline V gives CDR1 DFQATT, CDR2 SNEGSKA (reference sequence). The CDR3 reads CGATSGGYEQYF. Here the CDR3 DNA reads TGCGGTGCTACTAGCGGGGGTTACGAGCAGTACTTC.

This clonotype was found many times. The V and J genes are TRBV11-2 and TRBJ1-1, with unresolved D. The ends were cut back, 1 base at V and 0 bases at J, with 9 bases in the middle. The CDR3 totals 15 residues. The germline V gene has CDR1 SGHAT and CDR2 FQNNGV. Here the CDR3 DNA reads TGTGCCAGCAGCTTAGGCGGGTCAATGAACACTGAAGCTTTCTTT. Translation gives CASSLGGSMNTEAFF.

The CDR3 reads CASTETGYNTEAFF. As DNA, the CDR3 is TGTGCCAGCACTGAGACAGGGTACAACACTGAAGCTTTCTTT. The chain carries TRBV2 and TRBJ1-1; TRBD1 matches 7 bases. CDR1 and CDR2 from the germline V gene are SNHLY and FYNNEI. The CDR3 has 14 residues. V dropped 7 bases and J dropped 2; count of bases not matched to a gene: 7.

The genes are TRBV29-1 and TRBJ2-7, with a possible D match to TRBD2 (6 bases). The CDR3 is 15 residues long. V gave up 6 bases and J gave up 2 bases, with 20 bases separating them. Germline CDR1 reads SQVTM; CDR2 reads ANQGSEA. The CDR3 bases are TGCAGCGTGGGCAGACCGGGACTGGAAACCTACGAGCAGTACTTC. It encodes CSVGRPGLETYEQYF.

This clonotype came up many times. The rearrangement joins TRBV9 to TRBJ2-5; 8 bases are shared with TRBD1. Germline loops: CDR1 SGDLS, CDR2 YYNGEE. V was pared by 0 bases and J by 4 bases, with 5 bases of the junction left unmatched. The CDR3 totals 15 residues. Written as DNA, the CDR3 is TGTGCCAGCAGCGTAGAGACAGGGGCGAGAGAGACCCAGTACTTC. It encodes CASSVETGARETQYF.

This clonotype was recorded many times. The CDR3: CASSSGPGEQYF. DNA for the CDR3: TGTGCCAGCAGTTCGGGTCCGGGGGAGCAGTACTTC. The chain combines TRBV27 with TRBJ2-7; D might be TRBD2 (5 bases). The CDR3 contains 12 residues. V was trimmed by 4 bases and J by 7 bases, leaving 11 bases between them. CDR1 is MNHEY, CDR2 SMNVEV, per germline (reference sequence).

The rearrangement uses TRBV7-2 and TRBJ2-7; 7 bases align to TRBD1. The V gene's germline CDR1 is SGHTA and CDR2 FQGNSA. J was trimmed by 2 bases and V by 5 bases; bases with no gene match: 6. The CDR3 is made up of 14 amino acids. The CDR3, as DNA: TGTGCCAGCAGCGTCTCGGACAGGACCTACGAGCAGTACTTC. This sequence encodes CASSVSDRTYEQYF.

This clonotype was seen only a few times. V and J are TRBV29-1 and TRBJ2-7; 9 positions match TRBD2. The junction had 8 bases not matched to a gene; V was cut back by 6 bases and J by 2 bases. The germline V gene encodes CDR1 SQVTM and CDR2 ANQGSEA. This CDR3 has 14 amino acids. The CDR3 protein is CSVIPSGIPYEQYF. CDR3 sequence (DNA): TGCAGCGTAATTCCTAGCGGGATTCCCTACGAGCAGTACTTC.

The V and J genes are TRBV5-7 and TRBJ1-1; D not resolved. TRBV5-7 is annotated as an ORF whose role is uncertain. V was cut by 7 bases and J by 0 bases, with 16 bases left in between. This CDR3 is 15 amino acids long. CDR3 residues: CASAFDNPVNTEAFF. The DNA of the CDR3 is TGTGCCAGCGCTTTTGACAATCCGGTGAACACTGAAGCTTTCTTT.